Listed here are 10 T cell receptor beta chains from one sample, sequenced in a study of blood T cells in healthy people across ages. PCR was performed a second time for roughly 7 to 12 cycles using a sample-barcoded 5' primer and a J-beta primer mix. Each CDR3 protein gets one entry after TCRdb re-called the 5' RACE reads with MiXCR. The data show 1,800,000 or so distinct CDR3 sequences, with 35% to 50% seen just once and approximately 22% held by the top ten. The specimen was blood. These receptors were obtained from a human donor in good health.

This rearrangement joins TRBV28 to TRBJ1-2, with D perhaps matching TRBD1 (6 bases). The CDR3 has 15 residues. The V end was cut by 4 bases, the J end by 7 bases, with 19 bases between. CDR1 and CDR2 from the germline V gene are MDHEN and SYDVKM. DNA of the CDR3: TGTGCCAGCAGTTCCCACGACCCGACAGGACTTGGCTACACCTTC. Translation gives CASSSHDPTGLGYTF.

This clonotype was found a few times. One end of the junction fails to match germline, which may point to a read error. The CDR3 here is CAGSLTKAVLHF. The CDR3 nucleotides are TGTGCCGGCAGCCTAACGAAAGCCGTACTCCACTTT. The chain is built from TRBV7-2 and TRBJ1-6; no reliable D call. The CDR3 extends over 12 amino acids. Germline V gives CDR1 SGHTA, CDR2 FQGNSA. The whole variable domain, remainder taken from reference TRBV7-2 and TRBJ1-6, is GAGVSQSPSNKVTEKGKDVELRCDPISGHTALYWYRQSLGQGLEFLIYFQGNSAPDKSGLPSDRFSAERTGGSVSTLTIQRTQQEDSAVYLCAGSLTKAVLHFGNGTRLTVT.

V is TRBV7-9 and J is TRBJ2-4; a weak D match, TRBD1 (6 bases). The germline gives CDR1 SEHNR, CDR2 FQNEAQ (reference sequence). The CDR3 length is 16 residues. V shed 5 bases and J shed 2 bases, with 16 bases lying between them. CDR3 in amino acids: CASSQGSVITKNIQYF. CDR3 DNA: TGTGCCAGCAGCCAGGGGAGTGTGATTACCAAAAACATTCAGTACTTC.

This chain links TRBV19 with TRBJ2-1, with TRBD1 as a possible D gene (5 bases). Trimming shortened V by 7 bases and J by 13 bases, and 23 bases separated the two germline ends. The length of the CDR3 is 14 residues. Per germline, CDR1 LNHDA and CDR2 SQIVND (reference sequence). This CDR3 is CASNHHRKQETQFF. The CDR3 bases are TGTGCCAGTAACCATCACAGGAAACAAGAGACCCAGTTCTTC.

The chain links TRBV29-1 to TRBJ2-1, with D tentatively TRBD2 (5 bases). Germline CDR1 and CDR2: SQVTM and ANQGSEA. V dropped 6 bases and J dropped 8 bases, with 17 bases sitting between them. The CDR3 runs 13 residues. The CDR3 loop reads CSVTTGFGDEQFF. The CDR3 nucleotides read TGCAGCGTGACGACCGGATTCGGGGATGAGCAGTTCTTC.

This clonotype was counted only a few times. The rearrangement uses TRBV7-2 and TRBJ1-2, with D perhaps matching TRBD1 (5 bases). This CDR3 is built from 14 residues. V was trimmed by 5 bases and J by 4 bases, leaving 14 bases between them. CDR1 SGHTA and CDR2 FQGNSA come from the germline V gene. In DNA, the CDR3 is TGTGCCAGCAGCACGAGGGGCGGTCCCTATGGCTACACCTTC. Its protein product is CASSTRGGPYGYTF.

Worth noting for this clonotype: Germline and junction disagree at one end, which may indicate a read error. The V gene is TRBV6-1, the J gene TRBJ1-2, with 9 bases fitting TRBD1. This CDR3 region has 15 residues. From germline, CDR1 is MNHNS and CDR2 SASEGT. CDR3 in DNA: TGTGCCAGCAGTGAACCCGGGACAGGGTTGTATGACTACACCTTC. Translated: CASSEPGTGLYDYTF.

The rearrangement links TRBV20-1 to TRBJ2-1; 12 bases are shared with TRBD2. Per the germline V gene, CDR1 is DFQATT and CDR2 is SNEGSKA (reference sequence). After removal of 5 bases from V and 4 bases from J, the junction contained 9 bases not matched to a gene. This CDR3 region has 16 residues. The DNA of the CDR3 is TGCAGTGCTGTGCAACCTACTAGCGGGGGGTACAATGAGCAGTTCTTC. Translated, it gives CSAVQPTSGGYNEQFF.

The chain is built from TRBV5-1 and TRBJ2-6; the D gene could be TRBD1 or TRBD2 (5 bases each). Germline V CDR1 and CDR2: SGHRS, YFSETQ. There are 20 residues in the CDR3. V was shortened by 0 bases and J by 0 bases, with 19 bases between the two germline ends. The CDR3 nucleotides are TGCGCCAGCAGCTTGGCCGGTGGGACGAGTGGTTACTCTGGGGCCAACGTCCTGACTTTC. It codes for CASSLAGGTSGYSGANVLTF.

The chain couples TRBV9 to TRBJ1-3, with D unclear. V lost 0 bases to trimming and J lost 2 bases, with 9 bases between them. This CDR3 has 15 residues. The germline CDR1 and CDR2 sequences are SGDLS and YYNGEE. Written as DNA, the CDR3 is TGTGCCAGCAGCGTAGATCCGGCCCCTGGAAACACCATATATTTT. It specifies CASSVDPAPGNTIYF.